These 23 T cell receptor beta chains came from one sample sequenced in a study of cytotoxic CD8 clonotypes in ibrutinib-treated CLL listed by TCRdb under 2021. Library creation used the immunoSEQ multiplex PCR assay. TCRdb took this table from immuneACCESS and kept in-frame rearrangements with V and J called. Such tables lack part of the clones; where checked against another copy, unresolved V genes explain under half of the gap, and the rest is unexplained. The sample table holds about 160,000 clones, of which 84% were seen once. Together, the top ten hold about 4.9% of the sample. Per the publication, the time point label means: roughly 2 years on ibrutinib. The sample in question was PBMCs, obtained after 24 months of ibrutinib treatment. These receptor sequences come from a human donor with chronic lymphocytic leukemia.

This sequence joins TRBV5-1 and TRBJ2-7; tentative D call: TRBD1 (6 bases). The CDR3 is made up of 14 amino acids. Germline CDR1 is SGHRS and CDR2 is YFSETQ. V gave up 2 bases and J gave up 7 bases, with 16 bases separating them. The CDR3 loop reads CASSFTVQGLEQYF. CDR3 nucleotide sequence: TGCGCCAGCAGCTTTACTGTTCAGGGGCTTGAGCAGTACTTC.

The V call is TRBV18, the J call TRBJ1-2, with 9 bases identical to TRBD1. Trimming cost V 1 base and J 3 bases; bases outside gene matches: 3. This CDR3 region has 15 residues. Germline CDR1 KGHSH, CDR2 LQKENI. The CDR3, as DNA: TGTGCCAGCTCACCACTCACAGGGGGCCACTATGGCTACACCTTC. The encoded protein is CASSPLTGGHYGYTF. Full variable domain (remainder filled in from reference TRBV18 and TRBJ1-2): NAGVMQNPRHLVRRRGQEARLRCSPMKGHSHVYWYRQLPEEGLKFMVYLQKENIIDESGMPKERFSAEFPKEGPSILRIQQVVRGDSAAYFCASSPLTGGHYGYTFGSGTRLTVV.

The chain combines TRBV7-2 with TRBJ1-5; TRBD1 is a possible D gene (5 bases). V shed 5 bases and J shed 0 bases, with 17 bases lying between them. The germline V gene encodes CDR1 SGHTA and CDR2 FQGNSA. CDR3 length: 17 residues. The chain's CDR3 is CASSPRGGEYSNQPQHF. Here the CDR3 DNA reads TGTGCCAGCAGCCCTCGAGGAGGGGAATATAGCAATCAGCCCCAGCATTTT.

V is TRBV6-1 and J is TRBJ1-2; 9 bases are a match to TRBD1. J gave up 5 bases and V 8 bases, and 9 bases lay outside the gene matches. Germline V gene lookup returns CDR1 MNHNS and CDR2 SASEGT. CDR3 length: 14 residues. The CDR3 spells CASRMGQGRYGYTF. DNA of the CDR3: TGTGCCAGCCGAATGGGACAGGGCAGGTATGGCTACACCTTC.

This clone appeared a single time. Other nucleotide sequences in the sample specify the same CDR3. The rearrangement joins TRBV5-1 to TRBJ2-6; tentative D call: TRBD1 (6 bases). V lost 4 bases and J 0 bases, leaving 8 bases between the germline ends. This CDR3 is built from 15 residues. Germline CDR1 reads SGHRS; CDR2 reads YFSETQ. The CDR3 region is CASSPDSSGANVLTF. CDR3 DNA sequence: TGCGCCAGCAGCCCGGACAGCTCTGGGGCCAACGTCCTGACTTTC.

The genes are TRBV4-1 and TRBJ2-2; D is unclear. V lost 3 bases, J lost 0 bases, and 14 bases lay in between. The germline V gene encodes CDR1 MGHRA and CDR2 YSYEKL. This CDR3 has 17 residues. CDR3 sequence: CASSHHNKPTNTGELFF. For the CDR3, the DNA is TGCGCCAGCAGCCACCATAACAAGCCTACGAACACCGGGGAGCTGTTTTTT.

The V and J genes are TRBV2 and TRBJ2-2, with 9 bases aligning to TRBD1. This CDR3 region has 15 residues. The trim removed 6 bases at V and 3 bases at J, leaving 5 bases unmatched. From germline, CDR1 is SNHLY and CDR2 FYNNEI. CDR3 sequence (DNA): TGTGCCAGCAGGGTAGACAGGGGGGACACCGGGGAGCTGTTTTTT. Encoded protein: CASRVDRGDTGELFF.

The chain links TRBV30 to TRBJ2-1, with D possibly called TRBD1 or TRBD2 (5 bases each). This CDR3 has 15 residues. V gave up 2 bases and J gave up 2 bases, with 13 bases separating them. Germline CDR1 reads GTSNPN; CDR2 reads SVGIG (reference sequence). Written as DNA, the CDR3 is TGTGCCTGGAGTAGAGGGGAGCAGACCTACAATGAGCAGTTCTTC. This codes for CAWSRGEQTYNEQFF.

The rearrangement joins TRBV4-1 to TRBJ1-3, with D hard to call. The germline V gene has CDR1 MGHRA and CDR2 YSYEKL. Trimming shortened V by 1 base and J by 2 bases, and 12 bases separated the two germline ends. The CDR3 is 16 amino acids. CDR3 amino acids: CASSQGKEAAGNTIYF. CDR3 nucleotide sequence: TGCGCCAGCAGCCAAGGGAAGGAGGCAGCTGGAAACACCATATATTTT.

The chain recombines TRBV7-2 with TRBJ2-1, with 10 bases fitting TRBD1. The CDR3 contains 16 residues. Looked up from germline, CDR1 is SGHTA and CDR2 is FQGNSA. V trimming: 4 bases; J trimming: 7 bases; junction bases outside the gene matches: 10. CDR3 protein: CASSSSGTGVRNEQFF. The DNA of the CDR3 is TGTGCCAGCAGCTCATCCGGGACAGGGGTGAGGAATGAGCAGTTCTTC.

V usage is TRBV29-1 and J usage is TRBJ1-2; no reliable D call. Trimming pared 7 bases from V and 0 bases from J, leaving 9 bases between. Germline-derived CDR1 and CDR2 are SQVTM and ANQGSEA. The CDR3 contains 12 residues. The CDR3 DNA sequence: TGCAGCGCTGCTCTCGCTAACTATGGCTACACCTTC. It is translated as CSAALANYGYTF. Full variable domain (rest looked up from reference TRBV29-1 and TRBJ1-2): SAVISQKPSRDICQRGTSLTIQCQVDSQVTMMFWYRQQPGQSLTLIATANQGSEATYESGFVIDKFPISRPNLTFSTLTVSNMSPEDSSIYLCSAALANYGYTFGSGTRLTVV.

This clone occurred a few times. V gene TRBV27 combines with J gene TRBJ1-1; 8 nucleotides agree with TRBD1. Germline values: CDR1 MNHEY, CDR2 SMNVEV (reference sequence). The CDR3 is 15 amino acids. Trimming removed 4 bases from V and 7 bases from J; junction bases left unmatched: 11. CDR3 DNA: TGTGCCAGCAGTTCTACTGGGCAGGGGGCTGGTGAAGCTTTCTTT. Encoded protein: CASSSTGQGAGEAFF.

The V call is TRBV5-4, the J call TRBJ2-3; TRBD2 is a possible D gene (5 bases). This CDR3 comprises 14 residues. V lost 9 bases to trimming and J lost 0 bases, with 14 bases between them. The germline gives CDR1 SGHNT, CDR2 YYREEE (reference sequence). CDR3 sequence reads: CATRGLSSTDTQYF. The CDR3 DNA reads as TGTGCCACCCGAGGACTGTCTAGCACAGATACGCAGTATTTT.

This chain links TRBV11-2 with TRBJ2-3, with TRBD1 identical over 10 bases. Losses at the gene ends were 4 bases for V and 4 bases for J; bases not matched to a gene: 2. Germline CDR1 reads SGHAT; CDR2 reads FQNNGV. The CDR3 is 14 amino acids. The CDR3 sequence is CASSSGTGADTQYF. The CDR3, as DNA: TGTGCCAGCAGCTCCGGGACAGGGGCAGATACGCAGTATTTT.

The sample holds a few counts of this clone. The J gene is TRBJ1-2, the V gene TRBV30, with a weak D call TRBD1 (5 bases). The V end lost 0 bases, the J end lost 8 bases, and 10 bases lay between the germline ends. This CDR3 is 12 amino acids long. Germline V gives CDR1 GTSNPN, CDR2 SVGIG (reference sequence). CDR3 bases: TGTGCCTGGAGTGTCTCAGGGCGCGGCTACACCTTC. As protein: CAWSVSGRGYTF.

This clone appeared a few times. The chain uses TRBV19 and TRBJ2-2; no clear D. This CDR3 spans 12 amino acids. V lost 7 bases to trimming and J lost 4 bases, with 7 bases between them. The V gene's germline CDR1 is LNHDA and CDR2 SQIVND (reference sequence). DNA of the CDR3: TGTGCCAGTATAGGGCGCACCGGGGAGCTGTTTTTT. Its protein is CASIGRTGELFF.

The chain joins TRBV11-2 to TRBJ2-7, with 7 bases aligning to TRBD1. The CDR3 extends over 17 amino acids. The V segment lost 5 bases and the J segment 0 bases; nucleotides outside the gene matches: 13. CDR1 is SGHAT and CDR2 is FQNNGV in the germline V gene. CDR3 in amino acids: CASSQGLIRDSSYEQYF. CDR3 DNA: TGTGCCAGCAGCCAGGGGCTAATCCGGGACAGCTCCTACGAGCAGTACTTC.

The gene calls are TRBV4-3 and TRBJ2-2; D is unresolved. With 1 base removed from V and 4 bases from J, the gap between germline ends came to 13 bases. In germline, CDR1 is LGHNA, CDR2 YSLEER. The CDR3 is 16 residues long. In DNA, the CDR3 is TGCGCCAGCAGCCAAGGGACGGCAGGATTCACCGGGGAGCTGTTTTTT. Translated, it gives CASSQGTAGFTGELFF.

The V and J genes are TRBV30 and TRBJ1-2; tentative D call: TRBD1 (5 bases). Trimming shortened V by 0 bases and J by 2 bases, and 7 bases separated the two germline ends. The CDR3 has 13 amino acids. The V gene's germline CDR1 is GTSNPN and CDR2 SVGIG (reference sequence). CDR3 region: CAWSVGVNYGYTF. As DNA, the CDR3 is TGTGCCTGGAGTGTGGGGGTCAACTATGGCTACACCTTC.

This clone showed up many times. The chain combines TRBV23-1 with TRBJ2-7, with 9 bases fitting TRBD2. TRBV23-1 is designated an ORF whose function remains uncertain. V dropped 8 bases and J dropped 3; count of bases not matched to a gene: 17. The CDR3 totals 17 residues. The CDR3 coding sequence is TGCGCCAGCTACGGGGGCCCTAATGCACTAGCGGGCTACGAGCAGTACTTC. As protein: CASYGGPNALAGYEQYF.

The rearrangement links TRBV19 to TRBJ1-3, with D unclear. Germline lookup yields CDR1 LNHDA and CDR2 SQIVND (reference sequence). V lost 7 bases and J lost 1, with 8 bases in between. This CDR3 has 13 residues. For the CDR3, the DNA is TGTGCCAGTATGGAAGCTTCTGGAAACACCATATATTTT. Translated, it gives CASMEASGNTIYF.

The rearrangement joins TRBV23-1 to TRBJ2-2; D is perhaps TRBD1 (6 bases). TRBV23-1 is an ORF; its function is uncertain. The CDR3 consists of 17 residues. V was pared by 2 bases and J by 1 base, with 14 bases between. The CDR3: CASSQAWQGLNTGELFF. DNA of the CDR3: TGCGCCAGCAGTCAAGCCTGGCAGGGGTTGAACACCGGGGAGCTGTTTTTT.

This chain connects TRBV15 to TRBJ2-3, with 8 bases matching TRBD2. J lost 8 bases, V lost 5 bases, and 12 bases had no gene match. The CDR3 totals 15 residues. Looked up from germline, CDR1 is LNHNV and CDR2 is YYDKDF (reference sequence). The CDR3 reads CATSQRSGSPATQYF. As DNA, the CDR3 is TGTGCCACCAGCCAAAGGAGCGGGAGTCCCGCTACGCAGTATTTT.